This T cell receptor (beta chain) came from a study of blood T cell repertoires in COVID-19. The CDR3 loop spans 13 amino acids. Germline V CDR1 and CDR2: LNHDA, SQIVND (reference sequence). With 6 bases removed from V and 4 bases from J, the gap between germline ends came to 10 bases. As originally analysed: Quantification of nucleated cells was approximated via reference gene primer amplification. Repertoires were generated with immunoSEQ multiplex PCR, while TCRdb's copy carries only in-frame clones and drops some. The V and J calls and clone size come from that table; D and trimming were worked out from the DNA. The table shows under 150,000 clones, with approximately 83% occurring only once.

Sequencing input: peripheral blood. This chain joins TRBV19 and TRBJ1-3, with a tentative D call TRBD1 (5 bases). The source is a woman aged 55-70 years with COVID-19, enrolled during active disease. The CDR3 reads CASSTGRGNTIYF. CDR3 sequence (DNA): TGTGCCAGTAGCACAGGCAGGGGAAACACCATATATTTT.